The rows below give T cell receptor beta chains drawn from one sample of a study of OX40 agonist ivuxolimab in advanced cancers. Here immunoSEQ multiplex PCR was the method, and the copy in TCRdb shows in-frame clones only, minus some. Of around 44,000 clones in the sample, over 80% were seen once. Sequenced here: CD4+ or CD8+ T cells sorted from blood, sampled in a trial of the OX40 agonist ivuxolimab. The source is an adult with an advanced solid tumor such as melanoma, head and neck, liver or kidney cancer. CDR3s include the opening cysteine and the closing phenylalanine or tryptophan. The D gene is left open where the match is weak. Rows give clone size only sometimes, using once, few, many, or a class for an expanded clone.

j_call,v_call,d_call,clone_size,cdr3_aa,cdr3_nt
TRBJ2-7,TRBV5-4,NA,NA,CASSLKTGDYQQQYF,TGTGCCAGCAGCCTGAAAACAGGGGACTATCAGCAGCAGTACTTC
TRBJ1-2,TRBV28,NA,NA,CASTLGARVYGYTF,TGTGCCAGCACCCTCGGGGCCAGGGTCTATGGCTACACCTTC
TRBJ1-4,TRBV30,TRBD1,NA,CAWSLQGVTNEKLFF,TGTGCCTGGAGCTTACAGGGGGTAACTAATGAAAAACTGTTTTTT
TRBJ2-2,TRBV11-2,TRBD2,NA,CASSSSIFGGRAYTGELFF,TGTGCCAGCAGCTCTTCAATATTTGGCGGGAGGGCGTACACCGGGGAGCTGTTTTTT
TRBJ1-2,TRBV10-3,NA,NA,CAISMTGVQGYTF,TGTGCCATCAGCATGACAGGAGTCCAAGGCTACACCTTC
TRBJ1-5,TRBV9,TRBD1,NA,CASSVEGQGGQPQHF,TGTGCCAGCAGCGTAGAGGGACAGGGCGGTCAGCCCCAGCATTTT
TRBJ2-4,TRBV7-8,TRBD1,NA,CASSLESGQPLRAKNIQYF,TGTGCCAGCAGCTTAGAGTCGGGACAGCCCCTAAGAGCCAAAAACATTCAGTACTTC
TRBJ2-5,TRBV27,TRBD2,NA,CASSTSSGTPGETQYF,TGTGCCAGCAGTACCTCCAGCGGGACCCCAGGGGAGACCCAGTACTTC
TRBJ2-7,TRBV28,TRBD1,NA,CASRRTGVRGYEQYF,TGTGCCAGCAGGAGAACCGGGGTCAGGGGGTACGAGCAGTACTTC
TRBJ1-4,TRBV19,NA,NA,CASKEVAPNEKLFF,TGTGCCAGTAAGGAGGTGGCTCCAAATGAAAAACTGTTTTTT
TRBJ2-3,TRBV29-1,TRBD2,few,CSGRREDRGMAQYF,TGCAGCGGGCGGCGGGAGGACCGCGGGATGGCGCAGTATTTT
TRBJ2-7,TRBV5-1,TRBD1,NA,CASSLGRGQGYEQYF,TGCGCCAGCAGCTTGGGCAGGGGACAGGGCTACGAGCAGTACTTC
TRBJ1-1,TRBV10-1,TRBD1,NA,CASSERAGGKTEAFF,TGCGCCAGCAGTGAGCGGGCAGGGGGCAAGACTGAAGCTTTCTTT
TRBJ2-3,TRBV6-1,TRBD2,NA,CASSARTSGRTDTQYF,TGTGCCAGCAGTGCTCGGACTAGCGGGAGGACAGATACGCAGTATTTT
TRBJ1-5,TRBV18,NA,NA,CASSPTTLDSYSNQPQHF,TGTGCCAGCTCCCCCACGACCTTAGACAGTTATAGCAATCAGCCCCAGCATTTT
TRBJ2-2,TRBV30,TRBD2,NA,CAWSVQAGAGELFF,TGTGCCTGGAGTGTACAAGCGGGGGCCGGGGAGCTGTTTTTT
TRBJ2-3,TRBV7-9,NA,NA,CASSFGADSTDTQYF,TGTGCCAGCAGCTTTGGGGCAGACTCCACAGATACGCAGTATTTT
TRBJ2-5,TRBV7-6,NA,NA,CASTSLTGETQYF,TGTGCCAGCACTTCCCTCACCGGGGAGACCCAGTACTTC
TRBJ2-1,TRBV5-4,TRBD1,NA,CASSLQGKGSNEQFF,TGTGCCAGCAGCTTACAGGGGAAAGGGAGTAATGAGCAGTTCTTC
TRBJ2-1,TRBV11-2,NA,NA,CASSVSGSYNEQFF,TGTGCCAGCAGCGTTAGCGGCTCCTACAATGAGCAGTTCTTC
TRBJ2-7,TRBV27,TRBD1,NA,CASSSAGTGSSYEQYF,TGTGCCAGCAGTTCAGCCGGGACAGGCAGCTCCTACGAGCAGTACTTC
TRBJ1-4,TRBV4-1,TRBD1,NA,CASSQQGAGANEKLFF,TGCGCCAGCAGCCAGCAGGGGGCAGGGGCTAATGAAAAACTGTTTTTT
TRBJ1-6,TRBV27,NA,NA,CASSQGGGPVSPLHF,TGTGCCAGCAGCCAAGGGGGGGGTCCGGTTTCACCCCTCCACTTT
TRBJ2-7,TRBV6-6,NA,NA,CASRSLSIYEQYF,TGTGCCAGCAGGTCTTTGAGTATATACGAGCAGTACTTC
TRBJ2-2,TRBV18,NA,NA,CASSPLTNTGELFF,TGTGCCAGCTCACCTCTGACGAACACCGGGGAGCTGTTTTTT
TRBJ1-1,TRBV10-2,NA,NA,CASRTTGLYTEAFF,TGCGCCAGCAGAACTACAGGGTTGTACACTGAAGCTTTCTTT
TRBJ2-1,TRBV11-2,NA,NA,CASSLVPLKSNEQFF,TGTGCCAGCAGCTTAGTACCGCTGAAGTCCAATGAGCAGTTCTTC
TRBJ2-3,TRBV25-1,TRBD1,NA,CASSDPGTGLTDTQYF,TGTGCCAGCAGTGACCCGGGGACAGGGCTGACAGATACGCAGTATTTT